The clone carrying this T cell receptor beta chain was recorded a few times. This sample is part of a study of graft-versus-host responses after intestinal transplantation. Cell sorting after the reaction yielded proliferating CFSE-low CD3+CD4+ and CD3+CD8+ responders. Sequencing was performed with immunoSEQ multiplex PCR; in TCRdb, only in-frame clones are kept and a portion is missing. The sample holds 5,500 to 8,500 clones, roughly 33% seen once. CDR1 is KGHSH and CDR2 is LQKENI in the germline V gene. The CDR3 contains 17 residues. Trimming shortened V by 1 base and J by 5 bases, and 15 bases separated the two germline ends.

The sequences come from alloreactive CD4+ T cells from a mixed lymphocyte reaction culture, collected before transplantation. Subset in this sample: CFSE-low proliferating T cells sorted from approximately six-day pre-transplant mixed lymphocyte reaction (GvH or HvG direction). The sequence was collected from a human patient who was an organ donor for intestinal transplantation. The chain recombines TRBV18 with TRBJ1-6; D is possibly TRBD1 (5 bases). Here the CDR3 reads CASSPLGSRGHNSPLHF. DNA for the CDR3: TGTGCCAGCTCACCACTCGGGAGTCGGGGCCATAATTCACCCCTCCACTTT.